This entry lists 10 T cell receptor beta chains sequenced from one sample in a study of shared clonotypes between healthy human individuals. The repertoire was sequenced with immunoSEQ multiplex PCR; TCRdb's copy has only in-frame clones and lacks some. This table has more than 150,000 clones, just under 95% appearing once. Specimen: naive CD4+ T cells sorted from blood. The subset denotes: CD45RA+ positively selected. The receptor set was obtained from a woman aged 25-40 years in good health.

J is TRBJ1-2 and V is TRBV13; TRBD1 matches at 8 bases. Trimming at V came to 2 bases and at J to 8 bases, leaving 10 bases not matched to a gene. The CDR3 spans 15 residues. The germline V gene has CDR1 PRHDT and CDR2 FYEKMQ (reference sequence). CDR3 in DNA: TGTGCCAGCAGCTTACGCGCCTGGCAGGGGGCAGGCTACACCTTC. As protein: CASSLRAWQGAGYTF. Based on the CDR3 plus reference TRBV13 and TRBJ1-2, the full variable domain is AAGVIQSPRHLIKEKRETATLKCYPIPRHDTVYWYQQGPGQDPQFLISFYEKMQSDKGSIPDRFSAQQFSDYHSELNMSSLELGDSALYFCASSLRAWQGAGYTFGSGTRLTVV.

This chain connects TRBV6-1 to TRBJ1-1, with D perhaps TRBD1 (5 bases). Germline CDR1 MNHNS, CDR2 SASEGT. The CDR3 spans 15 residues. V was clipped by 2 bases and J by 1 base, with 11 bases between them. CDR3 region: CASSEFAGTNTEAFF. The CDR3 bases are TGTGCCAGCAGTGAATTCGCGGGGACGAACACTGAAGCTTTCTTT.

The genes are TRBV6-1 and TRBJ2-7, with D uncertain. CDR1 is MNHNS, CDR2 SASEGT, per germline. This CDR3 comprises 14 residues. V was pared by 4 bases and J by 2 bases, with 12 bases between. In nucleotides, the CDR3 is TGTGCCAGCAGTGTGTCAGGCAACACCTACGAGCAGTACTTC. This sequence encodes CASSVSGNTYEQYF.

The DNA for the CDR3 is TGTGCCAGCTCACCGGTACACGCTGATAGCAATCAGCCCCAGCATTTT. Protein product: CASSPVHADSNQPQHF. The rearrangement uses TRBV18 and TRBJ1-5; D gene unclear. The V end lost 3 bases, the J end lost 0 bases, and 12 bases lay between the germline ends. Germline CDR1 is KGHSH and CDR2 is LQKENI. The CDR3 extends over 16 amino acids.

The J gene is TRBJ1-1, the V gene TRBV27; D gene unclear. Trimming removed 6 bases at V and 3 bases at J, with 11 bases between. In germline, CDR1 is MNHEY, CDR2 SMNVEV (reference sequence). This CDR3 comprises 13 residues. The CDR3 spells CASRPHEYTEAFF. CDR3 nucleotides: TGTGCCAGCAGGCCACACGAGTACACTGAAGCTTTCTTT.

The sample holds a few counts of this clone. The rearrangement joins TRBV5-1 to TRBJ2-7, with TRBD2 identical over 7 bases. Per germline, CDR1 SGHRS and CDR2 YFSETQ. The J segment lost 5 bases and the V segment lost 4 bases, leaving 6 bases of the junction unmatched. This CDR3 is 13 amino acids long. CDR3 DNA sequence: TGCGCCAGCAGCGACGGGACTATCCACGAGCAGTACTTC. It translates to CASSDGTIHEQYF.

V and J are TRBV29-1 and TRBJ2-1, with a weak D call TRBD1 (7 bases). V was shortened by 5 bases and J by 3 bases, with 20 bases between the two germline ends. The CDR3 is 16 amino acids. Germline CDR1 and CDR2: SQVTM and ANQGSEA. The DNA of the CDR3 is TGCAGCGTTTCTGGACAGGCTAGCGAAAACTACAATGAGCAGTTCTTC. It specifies CSVSGQASENYNEQFF.

The chain combines TRBV29-1 with TRBJ1-2; tentatively, D is TRBD1 (6 bases). This CDR3 has 15 amino acids. Deletions cut 0 bases from V and 3 bases from J, with 14 bases between. Germline CDR1 SQVTM, CDR2 ANQGSEA. CDR3 region: CSVEDLYRDHYGYTF. Written as DNA, the CDR3 is TGCAGCGTTGAAGATCTCTACAGGGACCACTATGGCTACACCTTC.

In its sample, this clone was seen once. This sequence joins TRBV5-4 and TRBJ2-7, with D possibly matching TRBD2 (6 bases). This CDR3 has 13 amino acids. Germline V gene lookup returns CDR1 SGHNT and CDR2 YYREEE (reference sequence). Between the trimmed V and J ends, which lost 2 bases and 12 bases, there was a span of 18 bases. Here the CDR3 reads CASSFPSAQVRYF. CDR3 DNA sequence: TGTGCCAGCAGCTTCCCTAGCGCGCAGGTACGGTACTTC.

The gene calls are TRBV9 and TRBJ1-1, with D perhaps TRBD1 (5 bases). Germline V gene sequence: CDR1 SGDLS, CDR2 YYNGEE. Trimming cost V 3 bases and J 11 bases, with 23 bases left between them. There are 15 residues in the CDR3. In nucleotides, the CDR3 is TGTGCCAGCAGCGCCAACCCGCAGGGACCCTTGAAGGCTTTCTTT. Translation gives CASSANPQGPLKAFF.